These 28 T cell receptor beta chains share one sample of origin, sequenced in a study of blood T cell repertoires in COVID-19 (dated by TCRdb to the early 2020s). The library was generated by the immunoSEQ multiplex PCR assay. In TCRdb, the immuneACCESS table is reduced to in-frame sequences with V and J assigned. These tables do not hold every clone; where another copy was compared, an unresolved V gene accounts for under half, and the others remain unexplained. This sample is represented by 200,000 to 250,000 clones; roughly 89% of them were singletons. The ten largest clones capture more than 12% of the sample. Sequencing was done on a sample of PBMCs or T cells enriched from blood (not recorded which). The source of these receptors is a man aged 25-45 years who had been exposed to COVID-19.

This chain uses TRBV27 with TRBJ1-1; TRBD1 agrees at 7 bases. The CDR3 extends over 14 amino acids. Trimming at V came to 3 bases and at J to 5 bases, leaving 6 bases not matched to a gene. Germline V CDR1 and CDR2: MNHEY, SMNVEV (reference sequence). CDR3 DNA sequence: TGTGCCAGCAGTTTGTACAGGGGTGGGACTGAAGCTTTCTTT. This encodes CASSLYRGGTEAFF.

Only a few counts were recorded for this clone. This chain connects TRBV9 to TRBJ1-5, with 8 positions matching TRBD1. CDR1 SGDLS and CDR2 YYNGEE come from the germline V gene. CDR3 length equals 16 residues. Trimming at V came to 4 bases and at J to 3 bases, leaving 9 bases not matched to a gene. Here the CDR3 DNA reads TGTGCCAGCAGCAAGACGGGGGACAGGATCAATCAGCCCCAGCATTTT. Amino acids: CASSKTGDRINQPQHF.

The chain has TRBV5-4 and TRBJ2-5; possibly TRBD1 for D (6 bases). The germline gives CDR1 SGHNT, CDR2 YYREEE (reference sequence). This CDR3 has 13 residues. Trimming pared 9 bases from V and 0 bases from J, leaving 12 bases between. The CDR3 nucleotides read TGTGCCACAGGAAGGGGGTACCAAGAGACCCAGTACTTC. It translates to CATGRGYQETQYF.

This sequence joins TRBV5-1 and TRBJ1-6; no firm D call. The CDR3 consists of 13 residues. The germline gives CDR1 SGHRS, CDR2 YFSETQ. The V end was cut by 4 bases, the J end by 11 bases, with 13 bases between. CDR3: CASSLEAGAPLHF. DNA for the CDR3: TGCGCCAGCAGCCTTGAAGCTGGTGCACCCCTCCACTTT.

V and J are TRBV7-6 and TRBJ2-1; 7 bases fit TRBD2. In germline, CDR1 is SGHVS, CDR2 FNYEAQ. Unmatched junction bases numbered 3, after V lost 1 base and J lost 0 bases. The CDR3 length is 16 residues. In nucleotides, the CDR3 is TGTGCCAGCAGCTTAGACACGGGGGGCTCCTACAATGAGCAGTTCTTC. It translates to CASSLDTGGSYNEQFF.

This chain connects TRBV5-1 to TRBJ1-4; the D is unclear. The CDR3 consists of 15 residues. Between the trimmed V and J ends, which lost 4 bases and 0 bases, there was a span of 10 bases. Germline V gene sequence: CDR1 SGHRS, CDR2 YFSETQ. Written as DNA, the CDR3 is TGCGCCAGCAGCCCAGCGGGTGCAACTAATGAAAAACTGTTTTTT. The encoded protein is CASSPAGATNEKLFF.

V gene TRBV6-5 combines with J gene TRBJ1-2; 8 bases agree with TRBD1. V trimming: 5 bases; J trimming: 0 bases; junction bases outside the gene matches: 2. Germline V CDR1 and CDR2: MNHEY, SVGAGI. This CDR3 region has 14 residues. The CDR3 DNA follows: TGTGCCAGCAGTCCACAGGGGGCTAACTATGGCTACACCTTC. Translation gives CASSPQGANYGYTF.

A few counts support this clone. The chain uses TRBV6-2 or TRBV6-3 and TRBJ2-3; 8 positions agree with TRBD2. The CDR3 covers 17 residues. Germline V CDR1 and CDR2: MNHEY, SVGEGT. Trimming took 2 bases from V and 0 from J; bases not matched to a gene: 7. In nucleotides, the CDR3 is TGTGCCAGCAGTTACGCTAGCGGGTACTCTAGCACAGATACGCAGTATTTT. This codes for CASSYASGYSSTDTQYF.

The V call is TRBV11-3, the J call TRBJ1-2; TRBD1 matches at 8 bases. Looked up from germline, CDR1 is SGHNT and CDR2 is YENEEA. V shed 6 bases, J shed 6 bases, and the junction held 6 bases outside the gene matches. This CDR3 region has 13 residues. DNA for the CDR3: TGTGCCAGCAGTACCGACAGGGGTCATGGCTACACCTTC. This translates into CASSTDRGHGYTF.

The chain employs TRBV29-1 and TRBJ1-1, with D maybe TRBD1 (5 bases). Trimming removed 7 bases from V and 4 bases from J, with 13 bases in between. The CDR3 runs 12 residues. Germline assignment: CDR1 SQVTM and CDR2 ANQGSEA. The CDR3 region is CSAGGRPTEAFF. CDR3 DNA: TGCAGCGCCGGGGGACGGCCCACTGAAGCTTTCTTT.

This chain connects TRBV4-1 to TRBJ2-2, with TRBD1 matching 11 bases. The germline gives CDR1 MGHRA, CDR2 YSYEKL. The CDR3 is made up of 17 amino acids. J was trimmed by 5 bases and V by 3 bases; bases with no gene match: 8. The CDR3 DNA reads TGCGCCAGCAGCCAGCATACCGGGACAGGGGGTACCGGGGAGCTGTTTTTT. The encoded protein is CASSQHTGTGGTGELFF.

The V gene is TRBV29-1, the J gene TRBJ2-7; D may be TRBD1 (6 bases). Per germline, CDR1 SQVTM and CDR2 ANQGSEA. The CDR3 length is 11 residues. V dropped 6 bases and J dropped 6 bases, with 12 bases sitting between them. The CDR3 spells CSVSQGTEQYF. CDR3 nucleotides: TGCAGCGTCTCTCAGGGGACCGAGCAGTACTTC.

The rearrangement joins TRBV25-1 to TRBJ2-5, with 8 bases identical to TRBD2. Germline CDR1 MGHDK, CDR2 SYGVNS. V was pared by 3 bases and J by 5 bases, with 8 bases of the junction left unmatched. This CDR3 is 15 amino acids long. For the CDR3, the DNA is TGTGCCAGCAGTGAGTCGAGCGGGGGCGGGGAGACCCAGTACTTC. This translates into CASSESSGGGETQYF.

This clone was detected only once. The V and J genes are TRBV5-4 and TRBJ2-1, with TRBD2 matching over 14 bases. Germline CDR1 SGHNT, CDR2 YYREEE (reference sequence). The CDR3 covers 19 residues. Unmatched junction bases numbered 8, after V lost 3 bases and J lost 0 bases. The CDR3 sequence: CASSSGWGLAGASYNEQFF. In DNA, the CDR3 is TGTGCCAGCAGCTCTGGATGGGGACTAGCGGGGGCCTCCTACAATGAGCAGTTCTTC.

As DNA, the CDR3 is TGTGCCAGCAGCTTGGGTGCGCGTGATACGCAGTATTTT. It codes for CASSLGARDTQYF. The V gene is TRBV5-6, the J gene TRBJ2-3; D is unclear. Germline V gives CDR1 SGHDT, CDR2 YYEEEE. The ends were cut back, 0 bases at V and 6 bases at J, with 8 bases in the middle. The CDR3 extends over 13 amino acids.

The chain couples TRBV30 to TRBJ1-5; D unclear. Germline V lookup: CDR1 GTSNPN, CDR2 SVGIG (reference sequence). CDR3 length: 13 residues. V was shortened by 3 bases and J by 5 bases, with 11 bases between the two germline ends. The CDR3 region is CAWSGSFDQPQHF. CDR3 nucleotide sequence: TGTGCCTGGAGCGGGTCGTTTGATCAGCCCCAGCATTTT.

The rearrangement joins TRBV29-1 to TRBJ2-7; 14 nucleotides align to TRBD2. Germline CDR1 reads SQVTM; CDR2 reads ANQGSEA. V lost 1 base to trimming and J lost 0 bases; unmatched junction nucleotides: 2. The CDR3 consists of 16 residues. The DNA for the CDR3 is TGCAGCGTTGAAGGACTAGCGGGGGGGCTCTCCTACGAGCAGTACTTC. As protein: CSVEGLAGGLSYEQYF.

The chain couples TRBV10-3 to TRBJ2-3; a weak D match, TRBD2 (6 bases). The CDR3 consists of 15 residues. Deletions cut 6 bases from V and 0 bases from J, with 13 bases between. Germline CDR1 is ENHRY and CDR2 is SYGVKD. This chain's CDR3 is CAIRGSGSSTDTQYF. CDR3 sequence (DNA): TGTGCCATCAGGGGAAGCGGGTCGAGCACAGATACGCAGTATTTT.

CDR3 DNA sequence: TGTGCCAGCAGCTTAGGACCGGGACAGGGGAACACCGGGGAGCTGTTTTTT. Translating gives CASSLGPGQGNTGELFF. This chain joins TRBV11-2 and TRBJ2-2, with 9 bases matching TRBD1. CDR1 SGHAT and CDR2 FQNNGV come from the germline V gene. V was pared by 1 base and J by 1 base, with 4 bases of the junction left unmatched. The CDR3 is 17 amino acids.

The chain uses TRBV15 and TRBJ1-1, with TRBD1 matching over 9 bases. The CDR3 has 15 residues. J lost 7 bases, V lost 1 base, and 7 bases had no gene match. Germline assignment: CDR1 LNHNV and CDR2 YYDKDF (reference sequence). The DNA of the CDR3 is TGTGCCACCAGCAGAGTGGGGGACAGGGTGAATGAAGCTTTCTTT. Encoded protein: CATSRVGDRVNEAFF. The whole variable domain, filled in from reference TRBV15 and TRBJ1-1, reads DAMVIQNPRYQVTQFGKPVTLSCSQTLNHNVMYWYQQKSSQAPKLLFHYYDKDFNNEADTPDNFQSRRPNTSFCFLDIRSPGLGDTAMYLCATSRVGDRVNEAFFGQGTRLTVV.

V usage is TRBV27 and J usage is TRBJ1-1; 9 nucleotides line up with TRBD1. V shed 3 bases and J 1 base; nucleotides not matched to a gene: 6. This CDR3 has 16 residues. From germline, CDR1 is MNHEY and CDR2 SMNVEV (reference sequence). The CDR3 nucleotides read TGTGCCAGCAGTTTCATGACAGGGGGAGGGAACACTGAAGCTTTCTTT. This sequence encodes CASSFMTGGGNTEAFF.

V and J are TRBV15 and TRBJ1-5; D gene uncertain. Germline V gives CDR1 LNHNV, CDR2 YYDKDF (reference sequence). V gave up 2 bases and J gave up 3 bases, with 2 bases separating them. The CDR3 is 12 residues long. The CDR3 DNA reads as TGTGCCACCAGCAGACTCAATCAGCCCCAGCATTTT. Amino acids: CATSRLNQPQHF. Looking up the rest from reference TRBV15 and TRBJ1-5 gives the full variable domain: DAMVIQNPRYQVTQFGKPVTLSCSQTLNHNVMYWYQQKSSQAPKLLFHYYDKDFNNEADTPDNFQSRRPNTSFCFLDIRSPGLGDTAMYLCATSRLNQPQHFGDGTRLSIL.

The chain is built from TRBV2 and TRBJ2-2; the match to TRBD1 covers 10 bases. Per germline, CDR1 SNHLY and CDR2 FYNNEI. V lost 5 bases to trimming and J lost 6 bases; unmatched junction nucleotides: 6. The CDR3 totals 15 residues. The CDR3 reads CASSWDRGGAGELFF. Here the CDR3 DNA reads TGTGCCAGCAGTTGGGACAGGGGAGGCGCCGGGGAGCTGTTTTTT.

The gene calls are TRBV5-1 and TRBJ2-2; 8 bases are shared with TRBD1. The CDR3 has 16 residues. Germline assignment: CDR1 SGHRS and CDR2 YFSETQ. The V and J ends lost 0 bases and 3 bases, in that order; junction bases with no gene match: 4. CDR3 nucleotide sequence: TGCGCCAGCAGCTTGGCGGAGACAGGGGACACCGGGGAGCTGTTTTTT. This encodes CASSLAETGDTGELFF.

This clone is a singleton in its sample. The V call is TRBV9, the J call TRBJ2-3; 7 bases map to TRBD2. Germline-derived CDR1 and CDR2 are SGDLS and YYNGEE. The CDR3 has 16 residues. Trimming removed 0 bases from V and 1 base from J; junction bases left unmatched: 5. The DNA for the CDR3 is TGTGCCAGCAGCGTAGCGGATCGGGGGGGCACAGATACGCAGTATTTT. Translated, it gives CASSVADRGGTDTQYF.

This chain uses TRBV30 with TRBJ1-6; 8 bases line up with TRBD1. Germline CDR1 and CDR2: GTSNPN and SVGIG (reference sequence). CDR3 length equals 15 residues. Losses at the gene ends were 2 bases for V and 9 bases for J; bases not matched to a gene: 9. The CDR3 protein is CAWSIRQGQTSPLHF. CDR3 nucleotide sequence: TGTGCCTGGAGTATTCGACAGGGGCAAACTTCACCCCTCCACTTT.

This clone was counted a few times. The CDR3, as DNA: TGTGCCAGCAGCTTAGCCGGGACAGGGAATTCACCCCTCCACTTT. Translation gives CASSLAGTGNSPLHF. The chain carries TRBV11-1 and TRBJ1-6, with TRBD1 matching over 9 bases. The trim removed 0 bases at V and 7 bases at J, leaving 1 base unmatched. Germline values: CDR1 SGHAT, CDR2 FQDESV (reference sequence). The CDR3 has 15 amino acids. The full variable domain, in which reference TRBV11-1 and TRBJ1-6 provide the parts outside the CDR3, is EAEVAQSPRYKITEKSQAVAFWCDPISGHATLYWYRQILGQGPELLVQFQDESVVDDSQLPKDRFSAERLKGVDSTLKIQPAELGDSAMYLCASSLAGTGNSPLHFGNGTRLTVT.

The chain is built from TRBV9 and TRBJ1-5; a weak D match, TRBD1 (5 bases). The V gene's germline CDR1 is SGDLS and CDR2 YYNGEE. The CDR3 extends over 14 amino acids. V was trimmed by 3 bases and J by 5 bases, leaving 12 bases between them. For the CDR3, the DNA is TGTGCCAGCAGCGGGGCAGGGTTTTATCAGCCCCAGCATTTT. Translating gives CASSGAGFYQPQHF. Full variable domain (rest looked up from reference TRBV9 and TRBJ1-5): DSGVTQTPKHLITATGQRVTLRCSPRSGDLSVYWYQQSLDQGLQFLIQYYNGEERAKGNILERFSAQQFPDLHSELNLSSLELGDSALYFCASSGAGFYQPQHFGDGTRLSIL.